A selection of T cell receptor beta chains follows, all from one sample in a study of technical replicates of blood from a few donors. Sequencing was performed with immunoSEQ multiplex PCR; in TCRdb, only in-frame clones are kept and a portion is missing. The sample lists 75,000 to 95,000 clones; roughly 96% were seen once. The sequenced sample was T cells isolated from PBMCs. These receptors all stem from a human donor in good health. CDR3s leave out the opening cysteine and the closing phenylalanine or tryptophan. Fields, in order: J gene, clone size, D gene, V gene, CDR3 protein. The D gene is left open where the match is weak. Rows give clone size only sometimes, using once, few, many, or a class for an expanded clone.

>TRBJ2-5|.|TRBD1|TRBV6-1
ASSEDSRGIGETQY
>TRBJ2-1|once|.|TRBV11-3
ASSNSAQGLHEQF
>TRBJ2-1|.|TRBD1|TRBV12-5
ASGLGQGDYYNEQF
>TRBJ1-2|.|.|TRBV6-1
ASSDVPLNYGYT
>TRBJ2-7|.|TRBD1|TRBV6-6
ASTAGTGNYEQY
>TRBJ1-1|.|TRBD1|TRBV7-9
ASSPDAARDRETEAF
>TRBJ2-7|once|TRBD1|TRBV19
ASSPPWTGVSYEQY
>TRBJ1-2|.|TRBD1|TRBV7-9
ASSTTGAHGYT
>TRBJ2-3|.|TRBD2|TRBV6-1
ASSVLAGSTDTQY
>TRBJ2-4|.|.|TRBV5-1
ASSLAAGSENIQY
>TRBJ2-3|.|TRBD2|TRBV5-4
ASRTAGGTYTDTQY
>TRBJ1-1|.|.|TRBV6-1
ASSGLNTEAF